The 22 T cell receptor beta chains reported below all come from one sample, sequenced in a study of vaccination and CD4 T cells after COVID-19. At the Johns Hopkins FTIC core, DNA taken from cultured CD4+ T cells was sequenced by way of the Oncomine TCR Beta short-read assay. TCRdb itself ran the PCR reads through MiXCR, one entry per CDR3 protein. The sample has about 21,000 distinct CDR3 sequences, under 80% seen once. The sample's treatment: roughly nine-day PBMC culture with coronavirus spike peptide pools or control peptides (ViraFEST assay). Their recognized antigens are unknown. The sequenced sample was CD4+ T cells from blood, cultured in vitro, obtained before SARS-CoV-2 vaccination. These TCRs come from a human donor who received a COVID-19 vaccine.

V usage is TRBV12-3 or TRBV12-4 and J usage is TRBJ2-4; 7 bases are a match to TRBD2. V lost 8 bases, J lost 2 bases, and 3 bases stayed unmatched. The CDR3 length is 13 residues. The CDR3 loop reads CASQSGTKNIQYF. DNA of the CDR3: TGTGCCAGCCAAAGCGGGACCAAAAACATTCAGTACTTC.

The chain links TRBV20-1 to TRBJ2-5, with 9 bases that match TRBD1. The germline V gene has CDR1 DFQATT and CDR2 SNEGSKA (reference sequence). The CDR3 extends over 13 amino acids. J gave up 3 bases and V 3 bases, and 2 bases lay outside the gene matches. This CDR3 is CSARGTGKETQYF. CDR3 DNA: TGCAGTGCTAGGGGGACAGGGAAAGAGACCCAGTACTTC.

The rearrangement uses TRBV24-1 and TRBJ1-2; possible D gene TRBD1, 5 bases. The germline gives CDR1 KGHDR, CDR2 SFDVKD. V was clipped by 4 bases and J by 4 bases, with 15 bases between them. This CDR3 comprises 15 residues. CDR3 DNA: TGTGCCACCAGTGACCCTACGCAGGGCCTCTATGGCTACACCTTC. Protein: CATSDPTQGLYGYTF.

This clonotype was counted only a few times. The chain links TRBV12-3 or TRBV12-4 to TRBJ2-3; no reliable D call. The CDR3 sequence is 13 residues long. V was shortened by 3 bases and J by 4 bases, with 8 bases between the two germline ends. The CDR3 coding sequence is TGTGCCAGCAGTTTTCTAGTAGCAGATACGCAGTATTTT. The encoded protein is CASSFLVADTQYF.

This clonotype was seen only a few times. The chain has TRBV6-1 and TRBJ1-2; the D gene is possibly TRBD1 (6 bases). V lost 3 bases to trimming and J lost 4 bases, with 9 bases between them. CDR3 length: 13 residues. CDR1 MNHNS and CDR2 SASEGT come from the germline V gene. CDR3: CASSDRGAYGYTF. CDR3 nucleotide sequence: TGTGCCAGCAGTGATAGGGGGGCCTATGGCTACACCTTC.

The rearrangement joins TRBV10-3 to TRBJ1-5, with 7 bases that match TRBD1. The trim removed 3 bases at V and 3 bases at J, leaving 2 bases unmatched. Germline V CDR1 and CDR2: ENHRY, SYGVKD. The CDR3 loop spans 14 amino acids. In DNA, the CDR3 is TGTGCCATCAGTGACAGGGGGAACAATCAGCCCCAGCATTTT. Translating it yields CAISDRGNNQPQHF.

The table lists this clonotype with a few counts. The chain combines TRBV7-2 with TRBJ1-6; no firm D call. V dropped 6 bases and J dropped 7 bases, with 16 bases sitting between them. The germline V gene encodes CDR1 SGHTA and CDR2 FQGNSA. The CDR3 extends over 15 amino acids. The CDR3 is CASRLARTENSPLHF. CDR3 DNA: TGTGCCAGCAGGCTGGCGCGGACGGAAAATTCACCCCTCCACTTT.

This sequence joins TRBV7-2 and TRBJ2-3; no clear D gene. The CDR3 consists of 14 residues. Germline assignment: CDR1 SGHTA and CDR2 FQGNSA. V shed 0 bases and J shed 3 bases, with 7 bases lying between them. The CDR3 region has the DNA TGTGCCAGCAGCTTAGCCGACTCGACAGATACGCAGTATTTT. Amino acid sequence: CASSLADSTDTQYF.

The chain carries TRBV3-1 and TRBJ2-7, with a tentative D call TRBD2 (6 bases). Trimming shortened V by 2 bases and J by 5 bases, and 13 bases separated the two germline ends. There are 14 residues in the CDR3. Germline-derived CDR1 and CDR2 are LGHDT and YNNKEL (reference sequence). CDR3 residues: CASSQWGVYHEQYF. CDR3 nucleotides: TGTGCCAGCAGCCAATGGGGGGTCTACCACGAGCAGTACTTC.

The rearrangement uses TRBV5-1 and TRBJ1-1, with D perhaps TRBD1 (6 bases). The V gene lost 1 base and the J gene lost 4 bases, with 11 bases spanning the gap. This CDR3 has 14 residues. Germline V gene sequence: CDR1 SGHRS, CDR2 YFSETQ. The CDR3 spells CASSLIQGGTEAFF. CDR3 DNA sequence: TGCGCCAGCAGCTTGATACAGGGAGGCACTGAAGCTTTCTTT.

The gene calls are TRBV6-1 and TRBJ2-1, with 9 bases aligning to TRBD1. CDR1 is MNHNS, CDR2 SASEGT, per germline. The CDR3 covers 13 residues. Trimming at V came to 7 bases and at J to 8 bases, leaving 6 bases not matched to a gene. The DNA for the CDR3 is TGTGCCAGCATGGGACAGGGTGGGCATGAGCAGTTCTTC. As protein: CASMGQGGHEQFF.

J is TRBJ1-3 and V is TRBV15; D may be TRBD1 (6 bases). Trimming pared 7 bases from V and 3 bases from J, leaving 10 bases between. The CDR3 has 13 amino acids. From germline, CDR1 is LNHNV and CDR2 YYDKDF (reference sequence). CDR3 sequence: CATMRGFGNTIYF. The CDR3 nucleotides read TGTGCCACCATGAGGGGGTTTGGAAACACCATATATTTT.

The chain combines TRBV10-3 with TRBJ1-3; D is perhaps TRBD1 (5 bases). Trimming cost V 2 bases and J 0 bases, with 11 bases left between them. Germline V gives CDR1 ENHRY, CDR2 SYGVKD. The CDR3 has 16 residues. As DNA, the CDR3 is TGTGCCATCAGTGAGGGGTCAGGGAACTCTGGAAACACCATATATTTT. It is translated as CAISEGSGNSGNTIYF.

This clonotype has more than one count but fewer than ten. V and J are TRBV10-3 and TRBJ1-3; D may be TRBD1 (6 bases). Looked up from germline, CDR1 is ENHRY and CDR2 is SYGVKD. With 6 bases removed from V and 9 bases from J, the gap between germline ends came to 12 bases. The CDR3 length is 12 residues. CDR3 protein: CAISLTGTTIYF. CDR3 DNA sequence: TGTGCCATCAGCCTAACAGGGACCACCATATATTTT.

The chain is built from TRBV6-1 and TRBJ1-5; 10 bases match TRBD1. The junction had 11 bases not matched to a gene; V was cut back by 4 bases and J by 2 bases. Per germline, CDR1 MNHNS and CDR2 SASEGT. This CDR3 has 18 residues. This chain's CDR3 is CASSGGTGDLPRNQPQHF. CDR3 nucleotide sequence: TGTGCCAGCAGTGGGGGGACAGGGGACCTACCGCGCAATCAGCCCCAGCATTTT.

J is TRBJ1-6 and V is TRBV19; TRBD1 matches at 7 bases. The CDR3 has 13 amino acids. J gave up 7 bases and V 7 bases, and 4 bases lay outside the gene matches. In germline, CDR1 is LNHDA, CDR2 SQIVND (reference sequence). CDR3 sequence reads: CASTRDRNSPLHF. The CDR3, as DNA: TGTGCCAGTACCCGGGACAGAAATTCACCCCTCCACTTT.

This chain connects TRBV7-3 to TRBJ2-1, with 10 bases aligning to TRBD2. Germline V gene data show CDR1 as SGHTA and CDR2 as FQGTGA. The CDR3 consists of 15 residues. With 5 bases clipped from V and 4 bases from J, the junction kept 5 bases outside the gene matches. The CDR3 region has the DNA TGTGCCAGCAGCCCCGGGACTAGCGAATACAATGAGCAGTTCTTC. Translating gives CASSPGTSEYNEQFF.

This clonotype has a handful of counts. The V and J genes are TRBV2 and TRBJ1-1; 7 nucleotides agree with TRBD1. This CDR3 is 15 amino acids long. Germline CDR1 SNHLY, CDR2 FYNNEI. J lost 1 base, V lost 5 bases, and 7 bases had no gene match. The CDR3, as DNA: TGTGCCAGCAGTTTACACAGGGGCCGGAACACTGAAGCTTTCTTT. This translates into CASSLHRGRNTEAFF. The complete variable domain, with remaining parts taken from reference TRBV2 and TRBJ1-1, reads EPEVTQTPSHQVTQMGQEVILRCVPISNHLYFYWYRQILGQKVEFLVSFYNNEISEKSEIFDDQFSVERPDGSNFTLKIRSTKLEDSAMYFCASSLHRGRNTEAFFGQGTRLTVV.

This clonotype has a handful of counts. No DNA is shown, since the ends of the CDR3 on it are uncertain; the CDR3 is the one TCRdb lists. This chain uses TRBV19 with TRBJ1-6. Germline-derived CDR1 and CDR2 are LNHDA and SQIVND (reference sequence). The CDR3 is 15 amino acids in total, end residues counted. CDR3: CASSTSVEGNSPLHF.

This clonotype was counted a few times. The chain is built from TRBV6-5 and TRBJ1-1, with D tentatively TRBD1 (5 bases). The CDR3 extends over 14 amino acids. V was shortened by 2 bases and J by 0 bases, with 7 bases between the two germline ends. Germline-derived CDR1 and CDR2 are MNHEY and SVGAGI. In DNA form, the CDR3 reads TGTGCCAGCAGTTACGACAGTCTGAACACTGAAGCTTTCTTT. Its translation is CASSYDSLNTEAFF.

The chain carries TRBV12-5 and TRBJ1-1; TRBD1 matches at 7 bases. Germline V gene sequence: CDR1 LGHNT, CDR2 FRNRAP. The CDR3 spans 14 residues. V shed 6 bases and J 5 bases; nucleotides not matched to a gene: 9. Written as DNA, the CDR3 is TGTGCTAGTGGGACAGGGAGGATCTTGACTGAAGCTTTCTTT. Translation gives CASGTGRILTEAFF.

This sequence joins TRBV29-1 and TRBJ1-1, with 7 bases matching TRBD1. The CDR3 spans 14 residues. Germline V CDR1 and CDR2: SQVTM, ANQGSEA. Trimming cost V 4 bases and J 0 bases; bases outside gene matches: 5. As DNA, the CDR3 is TGCAGCGTTGGGACAGGAAGGTTGAACACTGAAGCTTTCTTT. Protein sequence: CSVGTGRLNTEAFF.